Included here is one T cell receptor beta chain sequence, with context. No antigen is known for it. There were only Caucasian adults among the donors, and all lived in Nashville, Tennessee. The sample comes from a study of shared clonotypes between healthy human individuals. Study details: Donors had three CD4 naive, three CD4 memory, two CD8 naive and one CD8 memory plate apiece. Study-level findings and limits: It was the non-shared clonotypes that had lower generation probabilities than clonotypes shared by all four donors.

Samples underwent the assay at deep level. Clones were sequenced by immunoSEQ multiplex PCR, and TCRdb holds only the in-frame ones, with some missing. The data show hundreds of thousands of clones, 74% seen once. This CDR3 has 15 amino acids. The germline V gene encodes CDR1 SGHDT and CDR2 YYEEEE. Trimming took off 0 bases at V and 0 bases at J, with 8 bases between the two ends. V is TRBV5-6 and J is TRBJ2-3; unclear D gene. This TCR derives from a man aged 25-45 years in good health. Sequencing was done on a sample of memory CD4+ T cells sorted from blood. Subset denoted: CD45RA-negative fraction. CDR3 coding DNA: TGTGCCAGCAGCTTGGTACACCTTAGCACAGATACGCAGTATTTT. Translated: CASSLVHLSTDTQYF.